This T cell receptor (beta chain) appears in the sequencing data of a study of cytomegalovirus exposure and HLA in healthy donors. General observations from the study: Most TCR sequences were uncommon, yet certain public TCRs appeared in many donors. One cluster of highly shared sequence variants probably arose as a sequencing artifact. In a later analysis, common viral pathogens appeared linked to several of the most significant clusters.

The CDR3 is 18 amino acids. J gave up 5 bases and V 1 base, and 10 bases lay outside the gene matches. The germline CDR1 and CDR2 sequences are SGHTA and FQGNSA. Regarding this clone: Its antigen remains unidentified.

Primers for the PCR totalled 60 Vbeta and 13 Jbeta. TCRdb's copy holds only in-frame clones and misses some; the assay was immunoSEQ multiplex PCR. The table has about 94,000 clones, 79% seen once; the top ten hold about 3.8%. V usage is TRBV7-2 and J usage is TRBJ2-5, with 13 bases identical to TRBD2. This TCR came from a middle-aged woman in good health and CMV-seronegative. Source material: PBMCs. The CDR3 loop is CASSLGQKTSGGKETQYF. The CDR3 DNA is TGTGCCAGCAGCTTAGGTCAGAAGACTAGCGGGGGGAAGGAGACCCAGTACTTC.